A selection of T cell receptor beta chains follows, all from one sample in a study of CD8+CD57+ T cells in acquired aplastic anemia. In TCRdb, the reads were re-called with MiXCR into one record per CDR3 protein. The table shows under 500,000 distinct CDR3 sequences, with about a third occurring only once. The sequencing input was sorted CD4+, CD8+, or CD8+CD57+ T cells (not recorded which) from PBMCs. The receptors were gathered from a human donor with aplastic anemia. The CDR3 runs from the conserved cysteine through the conserved F or W. D genes are given only for firm matches. Clone size is given for some rows only: seen once, a few or many times, or a class if the clone is expanded.

D gene,V gene,clone size,J gene,CDR3 protein,CDR3 DNA
TRBD1,TRBV24-1,-,TRBJ1-5,CATSYSGTGGNQPQHF,TGTGCCACCAGTTACTCCGGGACAGGGGGCAACCAGCCCCAGCATTTT
TRBD1,TRBV20-1,few,TRBJ2-1,CSADRGSPYNEQFF,TGCAGTGCTGACAGGGGGAGCCCTTACAATGAGCAGTTCTTC
TRBD1,TRBV12-3/TRBV12-4,-,TRBJ1-4,CASSFSWTGGTNEKLFF,TGTGCCAGCAGTTTTAGCTGGACAGGCGGTACTAATGAAAAACTGTTTTTT
-,TRBV10-1,-,TRBJ1-5,CASSTGPNQPQHF,TGCGCCAGCAGTACAGGGCCCAATCAGCCCCAGCATTTT
-,TRBV25-1,many,TRBJ2-7,CASSETIGDSYEQYF,TGTGCCAGCAGTGAAACAATAGGCGACTCCTACGAGCAGTACTTC
TRBD2,TRBV11-2,-,TRBJ2-7,CASSFSLAGAAYEQYF,TGTGCCAGCAGCTTTTCACTAGCGGGGGCCGCCTACGAGCAGTACTTC
TRBD1,TRBV15,many,TRBJ1-4,CATSRGQGVNSEKLFF,TGTGCCACCAGCAGGGGACAGGGTGTAAATAGTGAAAAACTGTTTTTT
-,TRBV30,-,TRBJ2-7,CAWSGSWVYEQYF,TGTGCCTGGAGTGGGTCGTGGGTCTACGAGCAGTACTTC
TRBD1,TRBV5-1,few,TRBJ1-6,CASSAGQGELHF,TGCGCCAGCAGCGCGGGACAGGGCGAACTCCACTTT
-,TRBV19,many,TRBJ1-5,CASSSWATGDQPQHF,TGTGCCAGTAGTTCTTGGGCGACAGGTGATCAGCCCCAGCATTTT
-,TRBV2,many,TRBJ2-5,CASSPLETQYF,TGTGCCAGCAGCCCCCTGGAGACCCAGTACTTC
TRBD2,TRBV7-2,many,TRBJ2-3,CASSLVGGGYTDTQYF,TGTGCCAGCAGCTTAGTGGGCGGGGGGTACACAGATACGCAGTATTTT
TRBD1,TRBV15,-,TRBJ1-5,CATSRPRDSQDYQPQHF,TGTGCCACCAGCAGACCCCGGGACAGTCAGGACTATCAGCCCCAGCATTTT
-,TRBV24-1,-,TRBJ1-2,CATSDHGGSGYTF,TGTGCCACCAGTGACCATGGGGGCAGTGGCTACACCTTC
TRBD1,TRBV6-1,-,TRBJ2-7,CASRPGTGFTYEQYF,TGTGCCAGCAGACCCGGGACAGGGTTTACCTACGAGCAGTACTTC
-,TRBV7-3,many,TRBJ1-2,CASSLVRGAGYTF,TGTGCCAGCAGCTTAGTTCGGGGAGCTGGCTACACCTTC
TRBD1,TRBV9,many,TRBJ1-1,CASSVDRDTEAFF,TGTGCCAGTAGTGTTGACAGGGACACTGAAGCTTTCTTT
-,TRBV7-2,-,TRBJ2-3,CASSLRSQYF,TGTGCCAGCAGCTTGCGGAGTCAGTATTTT
-,TRBV10-3,few,TRBJ1-1,CASSERRTNTEAFF,TGTGCCAGCAGTGAAAGGAGGACGAACACTGAAGCTTTCTTT
TRBD1,TRBV2,many,TRBJ2-5,CASSAWGTGQETQYF,TGTGCCAGCAGCGCCTGGGGGACAGGCCAAGAGACCCAGTACTTC
-,TRBV5-1,few,TRBJ1-2,CASSSRGIDYGYTF,TGCGCCAGCAGCTCCAGGGGAATTGACTATGGCTACACCTTC
-,TRBV10-3,-,TRBJ2-7,CAISGGAEDRHEQYF,TGTGCCATCAGTGGGGGGGCCGAGGACAGACACGAGCAGTACTTC
-,TRBV12-3/TRBV12-4,-,TRBJ1-6,CASSDRRSPLHF,TGTGCCAGCAGCGACAGAAGGTCACCCCTCCACTTT
-,TRBV29-1,-,TRBJ2-5,CSLVRGNQETQYF,TGCAGCTTAGTCAGGGGAAACCAAGAGACCCAGTACTTC
-,TRBV2,few,TRBJ2-1,CASRRDVLYNEQFF,TGTGCCAGCAGACGGGACGTACTTTACAATGAGCAGTTCTTC
-,TRBV7-2,many,TRBJ1-2,CASSRGKNYGYTF,TGTGCCAGCAGCCGAGGGAAGAACTATGGCTACACCTTC
-,TRBV11-1,-,TRBJ2-5,CAWSVPEGQTSGTQYF,TGTGCCTGGAGTGTACCTGAGGGGCAGACAAGCGGGACCCAGTACTTC
TRBD1,TRBV2,-,TRBJ1-1,CARGQGFNTEAFF,TGTGCCAGGGGACAGGGGTTTAACACTGAAGCTTTCTTT
TRBD1,TRBV6-1,many,TRBJ1-5,CASSRTGNQPQHF,TGTGCCAGCAGCCGGACAGGTAATCAGCCCCAGCATTTT
-,TRBV5-1,few,TRBJ2-7,CASSPLGGPSYEQYF,TGCGCCAGCAGCCCCCTTGGGGGGCCATCCTACGAGCAGTACTTC
TRBD2,TRBV5-5,-,TRBJ2-7,CASSSSHSGGSYEQYF,TGTGCCAGCAGCTCAAGCCATAGCGGGGGCTCCTACGAGCAGTACTTC
-,TRBV7-2,-,TRBJ2-1,CASSFRAYNEQFF,TGTGCCAGCAGCTTCCGGGCTTACAATGAGCAGTTCTTC
-,TRBV14,many,TRBJ1-2,CASSQVSGPGYTF,TGTGCCAGCAGCCAAGTTTCAGGACCTGGCTACACCTTC
TRBD1,TRBV11-2,-,TRBJ2-6,CASTPNTGGVSGANVLTF,TGTGCCAGCACCCCGAATACAGGGGGCGTCTCTGGGGCCAACGTCCTGACTTTC
TRBD2,TRBV11-1,-,TRBJ2-7,CASSPPLTSGYEQYF,TGTGCCAGCAGCCCACCTCTGACTAGCGGGTACGAGCAGTACTTC
-,TRBV11-2,many,TRBJ1-2,CASSLDASVPPHGYTF,TGTGCCAGCAGCTTAGATGCCAGCGTCCCCCCGCATGGCTACACCTTC
-,TRBV24-1,-,TRBJ2-1,CATSDVDNYYNEQFF,TGTGCCACCAGTGATGTGGACAATTACTACAATGAGCAGTTCTTC
-,TRBV6-5,-,TRBJ1-1,CASSYEGVREDVEAFF,TGTGCCAGCAGTTACGAAGGGGTCAGGGAGGACGTTGAAGCTTTCTTT
-,TRBV29-1,many,TRBJ1-1,CSVEADLFTEAFF,TGCAGCGTTGAAGCGGACCTTTTCACTGAAGCTTTCTTT
-,TRBV10-3,many,TRBJ2-3,CAISESVFTDTQYF,TGTGCCATCAGTGAGTCGGTTTTCACAGATACGCAGTATTTT
-,TRBV9,many,TRBJ2-5,CASSVGGSQETQYF,TGTGCCAGCAGCGTGGGGGGCTCCCAAGAGACCCAGTACTTC
TRBD1,TRBV24-1,many,TRBJ2-3,CAIKDRMTDTQYF,TGTGCCATCAAGGACAGGATGACAGATACGCAGTATTTT
-,TRBV12-3/TRBV12-4,many,TRBJ2-7,CASSLGGPEQYF,TGTGCCAGCAGTTTGGGGGGGCCCGAGCAGTACTTC
-,TRBV19,-,TRBJ2-7,CALRQRGAEYEQYF,TGTGCCCTGAGGCAACGGGGGGCGGAATACGAGCAGTACTTC
-,TRBV9,-,TRBJ1-2,CASSDPDTPLPYGYTF,TGTGCCAGCAGCGACCCGGACACCCCATTACCTTATGGCTACACCTTC
-,TRBV10-3,-,TRBJ2-3,CASSPLVSSTDTQYF,TGTGCCAGCTCCCCTTTAGTTTCGAGCACAGATACGCAGTATTTT
TRBD1,TRBV3-1,few,TRBJ1-2,CASSQGAGGGYTF,TGTGCCAGCAGCCAAGGCGCAGGGGGTGGCTACACCTTC
-,TRBV29-1,few,TRBJ2-3,CSGQATTDTQYF,TGCAGCGGGCAGGCGACCACAGATACGCAGTATTTT
TRBD1,TRBV25-1,few,TRBJ1-5,CASKKGQTSNQPQHF,TGTGCCAGCAAGAAGGGACAGACTAGCAATCAGCCCCAGCATTTT
-,TRBV7-2,many,TRBJ1-1,CASSLGVGSEAFF,TGTGCCAGCAGCTTAGGTGTGGGTTCGGAAGCTTTCTTT
TRBD1,TRBV19,many,TRBJ1-2,CASSIALGTGRGYGYTF,TGTGCCAGTAGTATAGCACTCGGGACAGGGCGTGGCTATGGCTACACCTTC
-,TRBV11-3,-,TRBJ2-7,CASSRRQGGTAQYF,TGTGCCAGCAGCCGCCGACAGGGCGGGACTGCGCAGTACTTC